The rows below give T cell receptor beta chains drawn from one sample of a study of shared clonotypes between healthy human individuals. Only in-frame clones appear in the TCRdb table, and some are missing; sequencing was by immunoSEQ multiplex PCR. The table lists approximately 1.5 million clones, around 98% of them singletons. The sequenced sample consisted of naive CD4+ T cells sorted from blood. These receptors came from a man aged 25 to 40 in good health. Both conserved end residues are part of each CDR3. Each record gives: clone size, J gene, V gene, D gene, CDR3 DNA, CDR3 protein. D genes are given only for firm matches. Clone size, where shown, is once, few, many, or a class for clones that have expanded.

- TRBJ2-2 TRBV21-1 - TGTGCCAGCAGCCAAGGGAGCGGCACCGGGGAGCTGTTTTTT CASSQGSGTGELFF
- TRBJ2-3 TRBV4-3 TRBD1 TGCGCCAGCAGCCGCCTAGCCGTTGGGACAGTCGCCACAGATACGCAGTATTTT CASSRLAVGTVATDTQYF
- TRBJ2-1 TRBV18 - TGTGCCAGCTCACCACTCGAGGCGGTTACCTACAATGAGCAGTTCTTC CASSPLEAVTYNEQFF
- TRBJ2-3 TRBV7-3 TRBD1 TGTGCCAGCAGTCGGACAGGGGCCACAGATACGCAGTATTTT CASSRTGATDTQYF
- TRBJ1-1 TRBV28 TRBD1 TGTGCCAGCAGTTTTTTGACAGGGTGGCACACTGAAGCTTTCTTT CASSFLTGWHTEAFF
- TRBJ2-4 TRBV5-4 - TGTGCCAGCAGCGTAGACACGGACATTCAGTACTTC CASSVDTDIQYF
- TRBJ2-7 TRBV29-1 - TGCAGCGTTGCCCACCTAGGGGGTTACGAGCAGTACTTC CSVAHLGGYEQYF
- TRBJ2-3 TRBV5-4 - TGTGCCAGCAGCTTGGGGGACACAGATACGCAGTATTTT CASSLGDTDTQYF
- TRBJ2-5 TRBV9 TRBD2 TGTGCCAGCAGCGCCACAGAGGGTAGCGGGAGGGGAGAGACCCAGTACTTC CASSATEGSGRGETQYF
once TRBJ2-1 TRBV9 TRBD1 TGTGCCAGCAGCCTCCGACAGGGTACCTACAATGAGCAGTTCTTC CASSLRQGTYNEQFF
once TRBJ2-6 TRBV19 - TGTGCCAGTAGTATAGATCCGGATTGGGCCAACGTCCTGACTTTC CASSIDPDWANVLTF
- TRBJ2-3 TRBV2 TRBD1 TGTGCCAGCAGTCGCTACGGGACAGCAAACACAGATACGCAGTATTTT CASSRYGTANTDTQYF
- TRBJ2-3 TRBV18 - TGTGCCAGCTCACCACTAAGAAGCCCCAGGTGGAGCTCAGATACGCAGTATTTT CASSPLRSPRWSSDTQYF
once TRBJ2-7 TRBV28 - TGTGCCAGCAGGGGGATTAGCTCCTACGAGCAGTACTTC CASRGISSYEQYF
- TRBJ2-2 TRBV5-1 - TGCGCCAGCAATCCGGAGATTTCCACCGGGGAGCTGTTTTTT CASNPEISTGELFF
- TRBJ2-7 TRBV7-2 - TGTGCCAGCAGCTTTGGGGCGGGACGGCCCTACGAGCAGTACTTC CASSFGAGRPYEQYF
- TRBJ1-4 TRBV19 - TGTGCCAGTAGGAACCAACTCGCAGGGGTCGGAAAACTGTTTTTT CASRNQLAGVGKLFF
- TRBJ2-7 TRBV5-5 - TGTGCCAGCAGCCGGGACCCCCTTGGGTACGAGCAGTACTTC CASSRDPLGYEQYF
once TRBJ2-1 TRBV7-8 - TGTGCCAGCAGCTTAGTAGGTGGGGGAGCTCACAATGAGCAGTTCTTC CASSLVGGGAHNEQFF
- TRBJ2-7 TRBV29-1 - TGCAGCGTTGAACCCCCCCTGGAGCAGTACTTC CSVEPPLEQYF
- TRBJ1-1 TRBV11-2 TRBD1 TGTGCCAGCAGCTTAGGAGGAAGACAGGGGGGAAGCCTGAACACTGAAGCTTTCTTT CASSLGGRQGGSLNTEAFF
- TRBJ2-3 TRBV9 TRBD2 TGTGCCAGCAGCGTAGCCCCGAGGACTAGCGGGAGTATCGCAGATACGCAGTATTTT CASSVAPRTSGSIADTQYF
- TRBJ1-4 TRBV5-6 - TGTGCCAGCAGCTTTACCCCAATTGGGGGTGAAAAACTGTTTTTT CASSFTPIGGEKLFF
- TRBJ2-1 TRBV25-1 - TGTGCCAGCAAGGTGGGTGGGAATGAGCAGTTCTTC CASKVGGNEQFF
once TRBJ2-3 TRBV10-3 TRBD2 TGTGCCACCATGGCTAGCGGATATCTCGATACGCAGTATTTT CATMASGYLDTQYF
- TRBJ1-1 TRBV25-1 - TGTGCCAGCAGTGACCGGGGGCGAGCTGAAGCTTTCTTT CASSDRGRAEAFF
- TRBJ2-1 TRBV9 - TGTGCCAGCAGCGTACAGGCCTCAAGCTCCTACAATGAGCAGTTCTTC CASSVQASSSYNEQFF
- TRBJ2-3 TRBV27 - TGTGCCAGCAGTTTAAGCGGTCCCACAGATACGCAGTATTTT CASSLSGPTDTQYF
- TRBJ2-7 TRBV7-8 TRBD2 TGTGCCAGCAGCCCCACTGGGGCCGCGGGAGCGGCCTACGAGCAGTACTTC CASSPTGAAGAAYEQYF
- TRBJ2-1 TRBV4-1 TRBD2 TGCGCCAGCAGTAAGACTAGCGGGATTGAGCAGTTCTTC CASSKTSGIEQFF
- TRBJ1-1 TRBV12-5 - TGTGCTAGTGGTTTGGAGCCCCGGGGTGAAGCTTTCTTT CASGLEPRGEAFF
- TRBJ2-7 TRBV19 - TGTGCCAGTAGTAGGGAGGGGGCCAGAACCTACGAGCAGTACTTC CASSREGARTYEQYF
- TRBJ2-7 TRBV27 TRBD1 TGTGCCAGCAGTTTGGTGGGACAGGGAGTAACCTACGAGCAGTACTTC CASSLVGQGVTYEQYF
- TRBJ2-7 TRBV4-1 - TGCGCCAGCAGCCAGGTGGCTGAGAGAACTTCCTACGAGCAGTACTTC CASSQVAERTSYEQYF